The 23 T cell receptor beta chains in this list originate from one sample, sequenced in a study of cytomegalovirus exposure and HLA in healthy donors. PCR involved 60 Vbeta and 13 Jbeta primers. The method was immunoSEQ multiplex PCR; TCRdb's version includes in-frame clones alone and lacks a portion of them. Among about 160,000 clones listed, about 86% were seen once. The sample comprised PBMCs. These receptor sequences come from a woman under 30 in good health and CMV-seronegative.

The V gene is TRBV27, the J gene TRBJ2-5, with 7 bases aligning to TRBD1. The V gene's germline CDR1 is MNHEY and CDR2 SMNVEV (reference sequence). This CDR3 is built from 16 residues. Trimming at V came to 4 bases and at J to 5 bases, leaving 13 bases not matched to a gene. This chain's CDR3 is CASSWGTTGAGETQYF. CDR3 sequence (DNA): TGTGCCAGCAGTTGGGGAACTACAGGGGCAGGGGAGACCCAGTACTTC.

This clone was seen just once. J is TRBJ2-2 and V is TRBV7-9; the D gene is possibly TRBD1 (6 bases). The CDR3 extends over 16 amino acids. Trimming took 3 bases from V and 3 from J, leaving 14 bases between them. Germline V CDR1 and CDR2: SEHNR, FQNEAQ (reference sequence). The CDR3 loop is CASSFLGAPDTGELFF. CDR3 nucleotide sequence: TGTGCCAGCAGCTTTTTGGGGGCGCCGGACACCGGGGAGCTGTTTTTT.

This chain links TRBV6-5 with TRBJ2-7; 7 positions match TRBD1. This CDR3 is 15 amino acids long. Germline V CDR1 and CDR2: MNHEY, SVGAGI. V lost 0 bases and J lost 3; bases outside the gene matches: 5. CDR3 in amino acids: CASSYSWTGFYEQYF. The CDR3 nucleotides are TGTGCCAGCAGTTACTCTTGGACAGGATTCTACGAGCAGTACTTC.

This clone occurred once. The conserved phenylalanine or tryptophan is not found at the CDR3 terminus, so this likely reflects a read error. The DNA is left out, because the CDR3 cannot be placed on it with certainty; the CDR3 is given as TCRdb lists it. The V call is TRBV5-4, the J call TRBJ2-7; the table's D call of TRBD2 was not tested on the DNA. The CDR3 sequence runs 15 residues, both termini included. Germline-derived CDR1 and CDR2 are SGHNT and YYREEE (reference sequence). The CDR3 spells CASSLDSGTSGTPRI.

This clone was seen a few times. The V gene is TRBV6-1, the J gene TRBJ2-6; tentative D call: TRBD2 (6 bases). Germline CDR1 MNHNS, CDR2 SASEGT. This CDR3 contains 15 residues. Trimming cost V 3 bases and J 4 bases, with 10 bases left between them. In DNA form, the CDR3 reads TGTGCCAGCAGTGACGGGGAGGCGGGGGCCAACGTCCTGACTTTC. As protein: CASSDGEAGANVLTF.

The chain employs TRBV28 and TRBJ1-2, with 7 bases that match TRBD1. This CDR3 spans 16 amino acids. Germline V lookup: CDR1 MDHEN, CDR2 SYDVKM. V lost 4 bases to trimming and J lost 4 bases; unmatched junction nucleotides: 12. The CDR3 loop is CASSSRVQGLVYGYTF. DNA of the CDR3: TGTGCCAGCAGTTCGCGCGTACAGGGGTTGGTCTATGGCTACACCTTC.

The chain uses TRBV9 and TRBJ1-1; D ambiguous. V shed 0 bases and J shed 3 bases, with 9 bases lying between them. This CDR3 contains 14 residues. From germline, CDR1 is SGDLS and CDR2 YYNGEE. As DNA, the CDR3 is TGTGCCAGCAGCGTAGGGCCTCAAGACACTGAAGCTTTCTTT. This translates into CASSVGPQDTEAFF.

The chain has TRBV5-6 and TRBJ2-3; 10 nucleotides match TRBD2. Germline values: CDR1 SGHDT, CDR2 YYEEEE. The CDR3 runs to 16 residues. Trimming removed 3 bases from V and 4 bases from J; junction bases left unmatched: 8. The CDR3 reads CASSSTAGGVPDTQYF. The CDR3 nucleotides read TGTGCCAGCAGCTCCACAGCGGGGGGGGTCCCAGATACGCAGTATTTT.

The chain employs TRBV7-9 and TRBJ2-7; 16 nucleotides match TRBD2. CDR1 and CDR2 (germline): SEHNR, FQNEAQ (reference sequence). J was trimmed by 2 bases and V by 1 base; bases with no gene match: 8. The CDR3 is 19 amino acids. The CDR3 region is CASSLEVGLAGGGTYEQYF. The CDR3 coding sequence is TGTGCCAGCAGCTTAGAAGTGGGACTAGCGGGGGGGGGAACCTACGAGCAGTACTTC.

This clone was seen just once. The chain is built from TRBV9 and TRBJ1-1; D uncertain. The V end lost 0 bases, the J end lost 3 bases, and 9 bases lay between the germline ends. The CDR3 has 14 amino acids. CDR1 and CDR2 from the germline V gene are SGDLS and YYNGEE. The CDR3 here is CASSVAPADTEAFF. The DNA for the CDR3 is TGTGCCAGCAGCGTAGCGCCGGCGGACACTGAAGCTTTCTTT.

V gene TRBV1 combines with J gene TRBJ1-1. TRBV1 is recorded as a pseudogene. This CDR3 spans 21 amino acids. DNA for the CDR3: TGCACCAGCAGCCAACCCCCGGGACTTCGGGGATTAATGAAAATGAACACTGAAGCTTTCTTT. Translated, it gives CTSSQPPGLRGLMKMNTEAFF.

The rearrangement uses TRBV4-1 and TRBJ2-3; TRBD2 matches at 9 bases. The CDR3 loop spans 17 amino acids. J was trimmed by 4 bases and V by 2 bases; bases with no gene match: 10. Germline V gives CDR1 MGHRA, CDR2 YSYEKL. This CDR3 reads CASSQLYSGGLADTQYF. CDR3 in DNA: TGCGCCAGCAGCCAACTTTATAGCGGGGGCCTTGCAGATACGCAGTATTTT.

This chain connects TRBV5-1 to TRBJ2-5; 8 positions agree with TRBD2. The V and J ends lost 1 base and 5 bases, in that order; junction bases with no gene match: 25. Germline assignment: CDR1 SGHRS and CDR2 YFSETQ. This CDR3 contains 21 residues. The chain's CDR3 is CASSLLPGVAGWVTGEETQYF. Written as DNA, the CDR3 is TGCGCCAGCAGCTTGTTACCAGGGGTAGCGGGGTGGGTCACCGGTGAGGAGACCCAGTACTTC.

The chain links TRBV18 to TRBJ1-1; D not certain. Germline V gene sequence: CDR1 KGHSH, CDR2 LQKENI. The V and J ends lost 3 bases and 0 bases respectively, with 14 bases between them. This CDR3 has 16 residues. The CDR3 DNA sequence: TGTGCCAGCTCACCCGGTATTGCGGGATTGAACACTGAAGCTTTCTTT. This translates into CASSPGIAGLNTEAFF.

The rearrangement uses TRBV2 and TRBJ2-1, with 8 bases aligning to TRBD2. Losses at the gene ends were 5 bases for V and 0 bases for J; bases not matched to a gene: 3. This CDR3 spans 15 amino acids. Per germline, CDR1 SNHLY and CDR2 FYNNEI. Here the CDR3 DNA reads TGTGCCAGCAGTAGCGGGGGAGACTCCTACAATGAGCAGTTCTTC. It translates to CASSSGGDSYNEQFF.

The V call is TRBV13, the J call TRBJ1-3; weak D call: TRBD1 (5 bases). The CDR3 is 18 amino acids. Germline V gene lookup returns CDR1 PRHDT and CDR2 FYEKMQ (reference sequence). V was cut by 5 bases and J by 8 bases, with 28 bases left in between. As DNA, the CDR3 is TGTGCCAGCAGCGACGAAGAAGCGGGGACGTTCCGGGGGGACACCATATATTTT. Translated, it gives CASSDEEAGTFRGDTIYF.

The chain recombines TRBV5-6 with TRBJ1-2; D is undetermined. Germline V CDR1 and CDR2: SGHDT, YYEEEE. The CDR3 contains 15 residues. V was clipped by 1 base and J by 2 bases, with 12 bases between them. This CDR3 reads CASSLYTALNYGYTF. The CDR3 DNA is TGTGCCAGCAGCTTGTACACAGCCCTGAACTATGGCTACACCTTC.

This chain connects TRBV6-5 to TRBJ2-5; 10 bases line up with TRBD2. This CDR3 is 15 amino acids long. V gave up 5 bases and J gave up 5 bases; unmatched junction bases: 8. Per the germline V gene, CDR1 is MNHEY and CDR2 is SVGAGI. Here the CDR3 reads CASSQTTSGRETQYF. CDR3 nucleotide sequence: TGTGCCAGCAGTCAGACGACTAGCGGGCGGGAGACCCAGTACTTC.

The chain links TRBV11-1 to TRBJ2-1, with 10 bases fitting TRBD2. The CDR3 extends over 15 amino acids. CDR1 is SGHAT and CDR2 is FQDESV in the germline V gene (reference sequence). The junction had 10 bases not matched to a gene; V was cut back by 5 bases and J by 9 bases. The CDR3 is CASSQKREGPLEQFF. The DNA for the CDR3 is TGTGCCAGCAGCCAAAAGCGGGAGGGCCCTCTTGAGCAGTTCTTC.

This sequence joins TRBV7-9 and TRBJ2-7; D might be TRBD1 (6 bases). V dropped 5 bases and J dropped 3 bases, with 14 bases sitting between them. Germline V gene lookup returns CDR1 SEHNR and CDR2 FQNEAQ (reference sequence). There are 14 residues in the CDR3. CDR3 nucleotide sequence: TGTGCCAGCAGCCCAGGGGACCGCTACTACGAGCAGTACTTC. Protein: CASSPGDRYYEQYF.

The chain links TRBV6-6 to TRBJ2-1; 8 bases are shared with TRBD1. Per germline, CDR1 MNHNY and CDR2 SVGAGI (reference sequence). Trimming removed 6 bases from V and 10 bases from J; junction bases left unmatched: 14. This CDR3 is 15 amino acids long. The CDR3 loop reads CASSVGGTGLREQFF. CDR3 DNA sequence: TGTGCCAGCAGCGTAGGCGGGACAGGCCTCAGAGAGCAGTTCTTC.

The genes are TRBV6-5 and TRBJ1-2, with D uncertain. V dropped 4 bases and J dropped 11 bases, with 26 bases sitting between them. The CDR3 has 16 amino acids. Germline CDR1 reads MNHEY; CDR2 reads SVGAGI. The chain's CDR3 is CASSFSFGSGSVVYTF. The DNA of the CDR3 is TGTGCCAGCAGTTTCTCCTTCGGCTCCGGTAGCGTAGTTTACACCTTC.

The chain joins TRBV4-2 to TRBJ2-7; 7 bases map to TRBD2. V was clipped by 0 bases and J by 5 bases; unmatched bases: 7. CDR1 is LGHNA, CDR2 YNFKEQ, per germline. The CDR3 length is 15 residues. The CDR3 here is CASSQDREASDEQYF. The CDR3 DNA follows: TGTGCCAGCAGCCAAGATCGGGAGGCCTCTGACGAGCAGTACTTC.